Described below is a single TCR beta chain sequence and its context. Its antigen remains unidentified. TCRdb keeps only in-frame clones here, not all; method: immunoSEQ multiplex PCR. The sample comprises about 88,000 clones, about 95% of which are singletons, and around 0.19% rests with the top ten. V lost 0 bases, J lost 5 bases, and 15 bases lay in between. Germline CDR1 reads SGHRS; CDR2 reads YFSETQ. This CDR3 is 15 amino acids long. The sample comes from a study of graft-versus-host responses after intestinal transplantation. Study-wide findings and caveats: An association linked early post-transplant HvG declines with peak circulating GvH clone levels.

The chain links TRBV5-1 to TRBJ2-7; D might be TRBD1 (6 bases). The sample in question was unstimulated CD4+ T cells sorted from spleen or lymph node cells, obtained before transplant. This clonotype was obtained from a human donor who was the organ donor for an intestinal transplant. The CDR3 region is CASSLEGQRPDEQYF. CDR3 DNA: TGCGCCAGCAGCTTGGAAGGACAGAGGCCGGACGAGCAGTACTTC. The full variable domain, completed using reference TRBV5-1 and TRBJ2-7, is KAGVTQTPRYLIKTRGQQVTLSCSPISGHRSVSWYQQTPGQGLQFLFEYFSETQRNKGNFPGRFSGRQFSNSRSEMNVSTLELGDSALYLCASSLEGQRPDEQYFGPGTRLTVT.